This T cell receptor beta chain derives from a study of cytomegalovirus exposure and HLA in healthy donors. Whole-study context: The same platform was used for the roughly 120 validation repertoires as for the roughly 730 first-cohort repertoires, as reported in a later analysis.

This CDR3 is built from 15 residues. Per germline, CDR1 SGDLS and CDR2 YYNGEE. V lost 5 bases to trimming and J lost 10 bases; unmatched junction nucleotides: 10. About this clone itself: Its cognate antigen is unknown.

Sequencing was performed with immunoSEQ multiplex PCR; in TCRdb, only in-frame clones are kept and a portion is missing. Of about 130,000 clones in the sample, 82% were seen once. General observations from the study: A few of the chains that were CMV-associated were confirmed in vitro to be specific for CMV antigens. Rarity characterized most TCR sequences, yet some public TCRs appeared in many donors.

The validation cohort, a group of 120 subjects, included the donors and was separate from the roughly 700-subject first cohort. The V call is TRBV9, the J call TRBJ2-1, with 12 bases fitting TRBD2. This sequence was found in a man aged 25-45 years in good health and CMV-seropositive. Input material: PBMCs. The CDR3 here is CASRPGTSGFGEQFF. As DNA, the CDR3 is TGTGCCAGCAGACCCGGGACTAGCGGGTTTGGCGAGCAGTTCTTC. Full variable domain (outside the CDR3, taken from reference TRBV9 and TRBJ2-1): DSGVTQTPKHLITATGQRVTLRCSPRSGDLSVYWYQQSLDQGLQFLIQYYNGEERAKGNILERFSAQQFPDLHSELNLSSLELGDSALYFCASRPGTSGFGEQFFGPGTRLTVL.